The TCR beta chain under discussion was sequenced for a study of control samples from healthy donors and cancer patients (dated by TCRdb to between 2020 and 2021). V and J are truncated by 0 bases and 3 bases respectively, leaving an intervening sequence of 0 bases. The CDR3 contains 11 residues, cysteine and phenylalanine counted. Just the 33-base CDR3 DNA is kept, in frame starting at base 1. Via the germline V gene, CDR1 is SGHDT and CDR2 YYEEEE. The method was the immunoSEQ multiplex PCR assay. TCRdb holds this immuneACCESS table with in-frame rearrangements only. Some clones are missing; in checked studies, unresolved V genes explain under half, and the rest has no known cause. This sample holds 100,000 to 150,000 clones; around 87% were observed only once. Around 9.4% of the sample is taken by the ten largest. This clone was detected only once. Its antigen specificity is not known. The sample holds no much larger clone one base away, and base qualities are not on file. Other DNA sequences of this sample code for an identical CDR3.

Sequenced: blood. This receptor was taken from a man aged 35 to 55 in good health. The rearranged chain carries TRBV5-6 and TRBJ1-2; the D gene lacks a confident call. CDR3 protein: CASSLDYGYTF. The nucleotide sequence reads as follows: TGTGCCAGCAGCTTGGACTATGGCTACACCTTC.